Below, one T cell receptor (beta chain) is given with its context. The assay was immunoSEQ multiplex PCR, and TCRdb's table has in-frame clones only and misses some. The table has roughly 71,000 clones, approximately 85% seen once. V was cut by 3 bases and J by 2 bases, with 10 bases left in between. This CDR3 is built from 14 residues. The germline CDR1 and CDR2 sequences are SNHLY and FYNNEI. This entry belongs to a study of blood T cell repertoires in COVID-19. Overall study: Italy, Spain and the United States were the sources of the convalescent and acute COVID-19 samples.

The chain links TRBV2 to TRBJ1-2, with D perhaps matching TRBD1 (5 bases). This receptor was taken from a man aged 50 to 59 with acute or convalescent COVID-19. The sequencing sample was made of peripheral blood. CDR3 region: CASSDRGQNYGYTF. CDR3 nucleotide sequence: TGTGCCAGCAGTGACCGAGGACAAAACTATGGCTACACCTTC.